A selection of T cell receptor beta chains follows, all from one sample in a study of circulating and synovial CD4+ cells in juvenile arthritis. Only in-frame clones appear in the TCRdb table, and some are missing; sequencing was by immunoSEQ multiplex PCR. The sample has tens of thousands of clones, about 95% seen once. Sequencing was performed on CD4+ T cells from blood. The source of these receptors is a human donor with juvenile idiopathic arthritis. Both conserved end residues are part of each CDR3. A D gene is named only where the DNA matches it firmly. Only some rows state a clone size, as once, few, many or a class for expanded clones.

TRBV28	.	TRBJ1-2	TRBD1	TGTGCCAGCAGGACCGGGACAGGGGGCTTTTATGGCTACACCTTC	CASRTGTGGFYGYTF
TRBV7-2	.	TRBJ1-3	.	TGTGCCAGCAGCTTAGCGCGGGGCACCATATATTTT	CASSLARGTIYF
TRBV9	.	TRBJ2-1	.	TGTGCCAGCAGCGTCGGCGGGGGCCTGGAGCAGTTCTTC	CASSVGGGLEQFF
TRBV7-2	.	TRBJ2-3	TRBD1	TGTGCCAGCAGCTTAGCTAGGGACAGGGTGGATACGCAGTATTTT	CASSLARDRVDTQYF
TRBV5-1	few	TRBJ1-3	.	TGCGCCAGCAGCTTGGGCGGAAGCTCTGGAAACACCATATATTTT	CASSLGGSSGNTIYF
TRBV7-3	.	TRBJ2-1	TRBD1	TGTGCCAGCAGCTTAGGCTTTACCGCAGGGGGCAATGAGCAGTTCTTC	CASSLGFTAGGNEQFF
TRBV19	.	TRBJ2-2	TRBD2	TGTGCCAGTAGCGGGGGGGCCGCCACCGGGGAGCTGTTTTTT	CASSGGAATGELFF
TRBV14	few	TRBJ1-2	TRBD1	TGTGCCAGCAGCCCTGGGACAGGAACTCCCTACACCTTC	CASSPGTGTPYTF
TRBV7-2	.	TRBJ2-7	TRBD1	TGTGCCAGCAGCTTAGGGCAGGGGGCGGGCGAGCAGTACTTC	CASSLGQGAGEQYF
TRBV7-2	.	TRBJ1-5	.	TGTGCCAGCAGCTTATACCACAATAGCAATCAGCCCCAGCATTTT	CASSLYHNSNQPQHF
TRBV5-1	few	TRBJ1-2	TRBD1	TGCGCCAGCAGCGGGACAGTTAACTATGGCTACACCTTC	CASSGTVNYGYTF
TRBV21-1	.	TRBJ2-7	.	TGTGCCAGCAGCAGGACAGGCGAGCAGTACTTC	CASSRTGEQYF
TRBV30	.	TRBJ1-3	.	TGTGCCTGGAGTGTACTGTCAGGGGCTTATCTCTCTGGAAACACCATATATTTT	CAWSVLSGAYLSGNTIYF
TRBV5-1	.	TRBJ2-7	TRBD1	TGCGCCAGCAGCTTGTCGGGGGACAGGACGGACGAGCAGTACTTC	CASSLSGDRTDEQYF
TRBV27	.	TRBJ1-5	TRBD1	TGTGCCAGCAAGATATCCGGGACAGTGGATCAGCCCCAGCATTTT	CASKISGTVDQPQHF
TRBV7-2	.	TRBJ2-2	.	TGTGCCAGCAGCTTTGGGCGGGAATTAAACACCGGGGAGCTGTTTTTT	CASSFGRELNTGELFF
TRBV7-2	once	TRBJ2-5	.	TGTGCCAGCAGCTTAGGTGGGAGTGCCCCCCAAGAGACCCAGTACTTC	CASSLGGSAPQETQYF
TRBV5-8	.	TRBJ2-2	.	TGTGCCAGCAGCTTTAGAATTTCTAGCGGGGAGCTGTTTTTT	CASSFRISSGELFF
TRBV7-9	.	TRBJ2-1	TRBD2	TGTGCCAGCAGCTTAGGGACTAGCGGAAGGGCTTACAATGAGCAGTTCTTC	CASSLGTSGRAYNEQFF
TRBV2	.	TRBJ2-7	.	TGTGCCAGCAAGAAAGACAAGCCCACCTACGAGCAGTACTTC	CASKKDKPTYEQYF
TRBV27	.	TRBJ2-1	TRBD2	TGTGCCAGCAGATGGGGACTAGCGGGAAAATCAGCCGCCAATGAGCAGTTCTTC	CASRWGLAGKSAANEQFF
TRBV6-1	.	TRBJ2-7	.	TGTGCCAGCAAGGCACAGTCCTACGAGCAGTACTTC	CASKAQSYEQYF
TRBV6-1	.	TRBJ2-1	TRBD1	TGTGCCAGCAGCTCGACAGGGGCCCTTGGCCAGCAGTTCTTC	CASSSTGALGQQFF